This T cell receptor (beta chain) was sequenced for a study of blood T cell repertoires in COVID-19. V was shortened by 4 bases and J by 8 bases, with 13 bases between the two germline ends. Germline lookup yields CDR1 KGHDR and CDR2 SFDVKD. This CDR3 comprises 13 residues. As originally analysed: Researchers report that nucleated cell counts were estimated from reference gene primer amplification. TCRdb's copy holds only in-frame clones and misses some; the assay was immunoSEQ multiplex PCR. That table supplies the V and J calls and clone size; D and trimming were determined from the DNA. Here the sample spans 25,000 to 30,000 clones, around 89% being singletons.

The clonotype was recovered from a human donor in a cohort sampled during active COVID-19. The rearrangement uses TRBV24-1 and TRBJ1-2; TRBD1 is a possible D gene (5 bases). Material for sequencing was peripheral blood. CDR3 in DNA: TGTGCCACCAGTGAGTCGACAGTCTCGGGCTACACCTTC. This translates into CATSESTVSGYTF.